What follows describes a single T cell receptor (beta chain). Antigen: not known. The source of the sample is a study of T cell responses to AZD1222 COVID-19 vaccine. Trimming shortened V by 6 bases and J by 2 bases, and 11 bases separated the two germline ends. Germline CDR1 is SGHRS and CDR2 is YFSETQ. CDR3 length equals 13 residues. TCRdb's copy holds only in-frame clones and misses some; the assay was immunoSEQ multiplex PCR. The top ten clones hold 11% of a sample with over 150,000 clones, 88% of them seen once. Study-level results: Recipients of AZD1222 seropositive at baseline numbered only 6 or 7.

This sequence originates from an adult who received the AZD1222 COVID-19 vaccine. This sample comprised peripheral blood, obtained 28 days after the second AZD1222 dose. J is TRBJ1-2 and V is TRBV5-1; no reliable D call. The DNA for the CDR3 is TGCGCCAGCACCTCCGGGCAGAACTATGGCTACACCTTC. Amino acids: CASTSGQNYGYTF.